Below, 27 T cell receptor beta chains from the same sample are listed, as sequenced in a study of shared clonotypes between healthy human individuals. CD45RO-negative, CCR7-positively selected cells formed the naive CD8 fraction, excluding terminally differentiated effector memory CD45RA+ cells. Produced via immunoSEQ multiplex PCR; TCRdb's table is partial and in-frame only. The sample shows millions of clones, roughly 94% of them seen only once. The specimen was naive CD8+ T cells sorted from blood. The receptors derive from a man younger than 30 in good health.

The gene calls are TRBV5-1 and TRBJ1-1; D gene unclear. The V end lost 4 bases, the J end lost 5 bases, and 18 bases lay between the germline ends. The CDR3 has 15 residues. The germline V gene has CDR1 SGHRS and CDR2 YFSETQ. CDR3 DNA sequence: TGCGCCAGCAGCCCCTTGGCGGGCGAGGGAACTGAAGCTTTCTTT. Translating gives CASSPLAGEGTEAFF.

J is TRBJ1-2 and V is TRBV30; TRBD1 might be the D (6 bases). CDR1 is GTSNPN and CDR2 is SVGIG in the germline V gene (reference sequence). The ends were cut back, 1 base at V and 5 bases at J, with 11 bases in the middle. The CDR3 contains 13 residues. The CDR3 sequence: CAWSDAGVYGYTF. The CDR3 DNA sequence: TGTGCCTGGAGTGATGCAGGGGTGTATGGCTACACCTTC.

J is TRBJ1-1 and V is TRBV15, with D hard to call. The germline V and J ends were trimmed by 3 bases and 5 bases, with 22 bases remaining between them. There are 17 residues in the CDR3. Germline CDR1 reads LNHNV; CDR2 reads YYDKDF (reference sequence). CDR3 residues: CATSRAPGEPEETEAFF. The CDR3 DNA follows: TGTGCCACCAGCAGGGCCCCCGGGGAGCCAGAAGAAACTGAAGCTTTCTTT.

The J gene is TRBJ1-5, the V gene TRBV27; D gene uncertain. V lost 5 bases, J lost 5 bases, and 10 bases lay in between. The CDR3 runs 13 residues. The germline CDR1 and CDR2 sequences are MNHEY and SMNVEV (reference sequence). Written as DNA, the CDR3 is TGTGCCAGCAGTCCTAAGTGGGATCAGCCCCAGCATTTT. Amino acid sequence: CASSPKWDQPQHF.

V and J are TRBV4-1 and TRBJ2-7, with D perhaps assigned TRBD1 or TRBD2 (6 bases each). In germline, CDR1 is MGHRA, CDR2 YSYEKL. CDR3 length: 15 amino acids. The V end lost 4 bases, the J end lost 3 bases, and 16 bases lay between the germline ends. CDR3 protein: CASSPKVGGIYEQYF. CDR3 nucleotides: TGCGCCAGCAGCCCCAAGGTAGGGGGGATCTACGAGCAGTACTTC.

The chain uses TRBV7-8 and TRBJ2-3; the match to TRBD2 covers 15 bases. The CDR3 loop spans 18 amino acids. Looked up from germline, CDR1 is SGHVS and CDR2 is FQNEAQ. V lost 5 bases, J lost 9 bases, and 15 bases stayed unmatched. The CDR3 is CASSLIPGLAGGASTQYF. CDR3 in DNA: TGTGCCAGCAGCCTGATACCGGGACTAGCGGGAGGAGCATCCACGCAGTATTTT.

The rearrangement joins TRBV7-9 to TRBJ2-4; the D is unclear. The CDR3 spans 12 residues. The germline V and J ends were trimmed by 5 bases and 8 bases, with 10 bases remaining between them. The germline CDR1 and CDR2 sequences are SEHNR and FQNEAQ (reference sequence). The CDR3 bases are TGTGCCAGCAGCCAAAAGGTAGACATTCAGTACTTC. Translated, it gives CASSQKVDIQYF.

This chain uses TRBV11-2 with TRBJ2-1, with 7 bases that match TRBD2. Germline assignment: CDR1 SGHAT and CDR2 FQNNGV. The CDR3 extends over 16 amino acids. After removal of 1 base from V and 3 bases from J, the junction contained 6 bases not matched to a gene. The CDR3 DNA follows: TGTGCCAGCAGCTTAGGTCCCGGACTAGTCTACAATGAGCAGTTCTTC. It is translated as CASSLGPGLVYNEQFF.

This chain joins TRBV20-1 and TRBJ2-7; D not certain. The germline gives CDR1 DFQATT, CDR2 SNEGSKA (reference sequence). Trimming removed 0 bases from V and 5 bases from J, with 5 bases in between. The CDR3 loop spans 11 amino acids. As DNA, the CDR3 is TGCAGTGCTAGAGATCCAGACGAGCAGTACTTC. Translating it yields CSARDPDEQYF.

CDR3 loop: CASSQDREGDRGRRQYF. The CDR3 nucleotides are TGCGCCAGCAGCCAAGATAGGGAGGGGGACAGGGGGCGACGGCAGTACTTC. The chain has TRBV4-1 and TRBJ2-7, with 12 bases lining up with TRBD1. The junction had 12 bases not matched to a gene; V was cut back by 0 bases and J by 9 bases. Germline CDR1 is MGHRA and CDR2 is YSYEKL. This CDR3 region has 17 residues.

The chain carries TRBV6-1 and TRBJ2-7; no definite D call. Germline loops: CDR1 MNHNS, CDR2 SASEGT. The CDR3 runs to 14 residues. V was clipped by 5 bases and J by 2 bases, with 13 bases between them. This CDR3 reads CASSKRTSTYEQYF. CDR3 coding DNA: TGTGCCAGCAGTAAAAGGACCTCAACCTACGAGCAGTACTTC.

J is TRBJ1-1 and V is TRBV27; D is undetermined. The CDR3 covers 13 residues. Trimming removed 3 bases from V and 0 bases from J, with 5 bases in between. Germline-derived CDR1 and CDR2 are MNHEY and SMNVEV (reference sequence). CDR3 nucleotides: TGTGCCAGCAGTTTCCGGCTGAACACTGAAGCTTTCTTT. Translating it yields CASSFRLNTEAFF.

The V and J genes are TRBV5-4 and TRBJ2-1; D not certain. The CDR3 is 13 amino acids. Trimming shortened V by 2 bases and J by 3 bases, and 6 bases separated the two germline ends. The germline CDR1 and CDR2 sequences are SGHNT and YYREEE (reference sequence). In DNA, the CDR3 is TGTGCCAGCAGCTTTGACGGCTACAATGAGCAGTTCTTC. This sequence encodes CASSFDGYNEQFF.

The V call is TRBV5-4, the J call TRBJ2-7; the D call may be TRBD1 or TRBD2 (5 bases each). The CDR3 is 15 residues long. Germline assignment: CDR1 SGHNT and CDR2 YYREEE (reference sequence). Trimming shortened V by 3 bases and J by 1 base, and 14 bases separated the two germline ends. Written as DNA, the CDR3 is TGTGCCAGCAGCTCGGAGGCAGGGACGTCCTACGAGCAGTACTTC. Protein: CASSSEAGTSYEQYF.

This chain links TRBV6-1 with TRBJ2-7; TRBD1 might be the D (6 bases). Germline-derived CDR1 and CDR2 are MNHNS and SASEGT. Deletions cut 1 base from V and 3 bases from J, with 10 bases between. The CDR3 contains 14 residues. CDR3 in DNA: TGTGCCAGCAGTGAAGGGGACACGCACTACGAGCAGTACTTC. Translating gives CASSEGDTHYEQYF.

The rearrangement uses TRBV4-2 and TRBJ2-1; D is ambiguous. Looked up from germline, CDR1 is LGHNA and CDR2 is YNFKEQ. V was shortened by 0 bases and J by 4 bases, with 4 bases between the two germline ends. This CDR3 is built from 13 residues. The CDR3 bases are TGTGCCAGCAGCCAAGATAGTTACAATGAGCAGTTCTTC. It translates to CASSQDSYNEQFF.

The rearrangement uses TRBV2 and TRBJ2-1; TRBD2 matches 10 bases. CDR3 length: 18 residues. From germline, CDR1 is SNHLY and CDR2 FYNNEI. V was pared by 6 bases and J by 9 bases, with 20 bases of the junction left unmatched. CDR3 loop: CASRPSGDASGSLSEQFF. In DNA, the CDR3 is TGTGCCAGCAGGCCCTCCGGGGACGCTAGCGGGAGTCTCAGTGAGCAGTTCTTC. Drawing the rest from reference TRBV2 and TRBJ2-1, the complete variable domain is EPEVTQTPSHQVTQMGQEVILRCVPISNHLYFYWYRQILGQKVEFLVSFYNNEISEKSEIFDDQFSVERPDGSNFTLKIRSTKLEDSAMYFCASRPSGDASGSLSEQFFGPGTRLTVL.

This clone was counted once. The chain has TRBV5-1 and TRBJ2-1; 10 bases fit TRBD1. From germline, CDR1 is SGHRS and CDR2 YFSETQ. The CDR3 has 15 residues. After removal of 1 base from V and 9 bases from J, the junction contained 7 bases not matched to a gene. This CDR3 reads CASSLHAGTGVEQFF. In DNA, the CDR3 is TGCGCCAGCAGCTTGCACGCCGGGACAGGGGTTGAGCAGTTCTTC.

The rearrangement joins TRBV11-2 to TRBJ1-4, with unresolved D. From germline, CDR1 is SGHAT and CDR2 FQNNGV. V gave up 5 bases and J gave up 7 bases, with 14 bases separating them. This CDR3 region has 14 residues. The CDR3 sequence is CASSKGEGTEKLFF. The CDR3 DNA reads as TGTGCCAGCAGCAAAGGAGAGGGTACTGAAAAACTGTTTTTT.

In this sample, this clone turned up once. The rearrangement joins TRBV4-3 to TRBJ2-7, with a possible D match to TRBD2 (6 bases). With 0 bases removed from V and 7 bases from J, the gap between germline ends came to 13 bases. Per the germline V gene, CDR1 is LGHNA and CDR2 is YSLEER. The CDR3 is made up of 14 amino acids. The CDR3 here is CASSQDTGLGEQYF. DNA of the CDR3: TGCGCCAGCAGCCAAGATACGGGACTGGGGGAGCAGTACTTC.

V and J are TRBV6-5 and TRBJ2-5, with TRBD1 matching over 8 bases. CDR1 and CDR2 from the germline V gene are MNHEY and SVGAGI. The V segment lost 10 bases and the J segment 5 bases; nucleotides outside the gene matches: 12. This CDR3 region has 14 residues. The CDR3 loop is CATYSDRGGETQYF. CDR3 coding DNA: TGTGCCACCTACTCAGACAGGGGTGGGGAGACCCAGTACTTC.

This chain links TRBV19 with TRBJ2-7; 9 bases match TRBD2. With V trimmed by 5 bases and J by 2 bases, 7 bases remained unmatched. Germline values: CDR1 LNHDA, CDR2 SQIVND (reference sequence). The CDR3 runs to 15 residues. The CDR3 reads CASSLSGGAPYEQYF. For the CDR3, the DNA is TGTGCCAGTAGTCTTAGCGGGGGTGCCCCCTACGAGCAGTACTTC.

The chain has TRBV27 and TRBJ1-1, with unresolved D. Germline CDR1 reads MNHEY; CDR2 reads SMNVEV (reference sequence). V gave up 6 bases and J gave up 0 bases, with 14 bases separating them. This CDR3 region has 15 residues. CDR3 in amino acids: CASSDGMNMNTEAFF. CDR3 sequence (DNA): TGTGCCAGCAGCGACGGAATGAATATGAACACTGAAGCTTTCTTT.

V is TRBV27 and J is TRBJ2-2; D is possibly TRBD2 (6 bases). The germline V and J ends were trimmed by 7 bases and 1 base, with 16 bases remaining between them. This CDR3 contains 16 residues. Germline assignment: CDR1 MNHEY and CDR2 SMNVEV (reference sequence). The CDR3 region is CASTPRGNLNTGELFF. The CDR3 bases are TGTGCCAGCACCCCCCGGGGGAACTTGAACACCGGGGAGCTGTTTTTT.

The CDR3 region is CASSFTGTDYGYTF. CDR3 in DNA: TGTGCCAGCAGTTTCACCGGGACGGACTATGGCTACACCTTC. The V and J genes are TRBV27 and TRBJ1-2, with D perhaps matching TRBD1 (5 bases). Trimming cost V 3 bases and J 3 bases, with 11 bases left between them. This CDR3 contains 14 residues. Germline V CDR1 and CDR2: MNHEY, SMNVEV (reference sequence).

This chain uses TRBV4-2 with TRBJ2-5, with a weak D call TRBD1 (5 bases). The V and J ends lost 4 bases and 11 bases respectively, with 14 bases between them. Germline V lookup: CDR1 LGHNA, CDR2 YNFKEQ. The CDR3 spans 12 residues. CDR3 bases: TGTGCCAGCAGCCGCGTAGGAGACAGTCAGTACTTC. Its protein is CASSRVGDSQYF.

V is TRBV5-6 and J is TRBJ2-1; 7 bases line up with TRBD1. From germline, CDR1 is SGHDT and CDR2 YYEEEE. J gave up 2 bases and V 2 bases, and 7 bases lay outside the gene matches. The CDR3 covers 16 residues. The CDR3 DNA follows: TGTGCCAGCAGCTTAGCCCCGGGACAGACCTACAATGAGCAGTTCTTC. It is translated as CASSLAPGQTYNEQFF.